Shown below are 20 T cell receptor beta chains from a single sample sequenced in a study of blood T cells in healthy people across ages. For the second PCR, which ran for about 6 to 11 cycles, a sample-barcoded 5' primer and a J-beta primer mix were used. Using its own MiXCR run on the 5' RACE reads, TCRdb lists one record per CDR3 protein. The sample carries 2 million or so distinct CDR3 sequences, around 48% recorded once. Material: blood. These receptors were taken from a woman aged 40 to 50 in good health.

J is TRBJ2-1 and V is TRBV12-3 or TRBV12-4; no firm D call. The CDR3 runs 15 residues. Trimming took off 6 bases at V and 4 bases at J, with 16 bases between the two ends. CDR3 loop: CASRNVGSKYNEQFF. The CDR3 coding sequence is TGTGCCAGCAGGAATGTTGGCTCTAAGTACAATGAGCAGTTCTTC.

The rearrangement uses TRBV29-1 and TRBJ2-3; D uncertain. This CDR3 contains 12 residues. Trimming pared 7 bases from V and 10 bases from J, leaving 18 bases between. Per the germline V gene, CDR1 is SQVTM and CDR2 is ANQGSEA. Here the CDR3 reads CSAPGQARAQYF. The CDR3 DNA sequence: TGCAGCGCCCCCGGTCAGGCTCGGGCGCAGTATTTT.

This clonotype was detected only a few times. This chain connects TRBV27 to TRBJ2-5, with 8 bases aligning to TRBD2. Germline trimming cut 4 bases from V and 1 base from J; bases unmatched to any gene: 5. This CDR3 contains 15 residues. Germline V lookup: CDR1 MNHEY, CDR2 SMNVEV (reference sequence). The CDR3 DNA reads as TGTGCCAGCAGTTCGCTAGCGGGTTTCCAAGAGACCCAGTACTTC. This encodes CASSSLAGFQETQYF.

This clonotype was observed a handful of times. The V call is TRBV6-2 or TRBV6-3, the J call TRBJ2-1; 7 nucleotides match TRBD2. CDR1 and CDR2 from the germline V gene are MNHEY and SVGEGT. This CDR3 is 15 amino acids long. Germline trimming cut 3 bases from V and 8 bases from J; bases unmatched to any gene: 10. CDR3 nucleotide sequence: TGTGCCAGCAGTTATCTAGCGGTGGGAAGGGATGAGCAGTTCTTC. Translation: CASSYLAVGRDEQFF.

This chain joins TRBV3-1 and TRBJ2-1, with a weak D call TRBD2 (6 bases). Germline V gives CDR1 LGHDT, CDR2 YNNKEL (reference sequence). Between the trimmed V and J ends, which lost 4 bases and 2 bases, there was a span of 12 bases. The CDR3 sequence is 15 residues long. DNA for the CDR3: TGTGCCAGCAGCCGGGGGACTCAGACCTACAATGAGCAGTTCTTC. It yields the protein CASSRGTQTYNEQFF.

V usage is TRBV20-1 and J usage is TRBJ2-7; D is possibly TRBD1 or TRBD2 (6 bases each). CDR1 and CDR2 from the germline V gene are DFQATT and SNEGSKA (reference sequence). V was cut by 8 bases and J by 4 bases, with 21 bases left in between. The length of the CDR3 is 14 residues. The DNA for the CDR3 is TGCAGTCCCAGGGGTGGGGGGCTCGCATACGAGCAGTACTTC. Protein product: CSPRGGGLAYEQYF.

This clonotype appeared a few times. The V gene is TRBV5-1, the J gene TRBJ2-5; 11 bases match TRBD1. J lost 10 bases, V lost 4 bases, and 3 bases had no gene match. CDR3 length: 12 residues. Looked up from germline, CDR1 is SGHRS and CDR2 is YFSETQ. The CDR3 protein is CASSGTGGHQYF. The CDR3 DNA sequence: TGCGCCAGCAGCGGGACAGGGGGGCACCAGTACTTC.

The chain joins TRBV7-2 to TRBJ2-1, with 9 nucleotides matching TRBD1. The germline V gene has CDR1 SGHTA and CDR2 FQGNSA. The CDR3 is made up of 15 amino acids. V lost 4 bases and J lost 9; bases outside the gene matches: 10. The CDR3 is CASSSGGTGWIEQFF. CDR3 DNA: TGTGCCAGCAGCTCCGGGGGGACAGGGTGGATTGAGCAGTTCTTC.

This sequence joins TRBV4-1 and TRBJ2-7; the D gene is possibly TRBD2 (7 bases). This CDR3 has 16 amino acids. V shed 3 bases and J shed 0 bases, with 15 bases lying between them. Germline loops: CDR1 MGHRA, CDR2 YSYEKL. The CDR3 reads CASSQGGGTSSYEQYF. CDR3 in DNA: TGCGCCAGCAGCCAGGGGGGGGGCACCAGCTCCTACGAGCAGTACTTC.

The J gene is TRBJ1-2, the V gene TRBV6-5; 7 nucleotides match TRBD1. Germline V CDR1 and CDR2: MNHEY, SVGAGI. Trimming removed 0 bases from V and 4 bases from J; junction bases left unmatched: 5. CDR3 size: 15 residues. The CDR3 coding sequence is TGTGCCAGCAGTTACTCGATCTCAGGGGGCTATGGCTACACCTTC. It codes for CASSYSISGGYGYTF.

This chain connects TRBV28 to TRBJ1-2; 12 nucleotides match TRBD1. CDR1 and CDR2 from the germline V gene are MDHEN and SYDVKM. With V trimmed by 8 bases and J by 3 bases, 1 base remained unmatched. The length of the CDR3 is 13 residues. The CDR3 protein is CASGTGGYYGYTF. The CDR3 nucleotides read TGTGCCAGCGGGACAGGGGGCTACTATGGCTACACCTTC.

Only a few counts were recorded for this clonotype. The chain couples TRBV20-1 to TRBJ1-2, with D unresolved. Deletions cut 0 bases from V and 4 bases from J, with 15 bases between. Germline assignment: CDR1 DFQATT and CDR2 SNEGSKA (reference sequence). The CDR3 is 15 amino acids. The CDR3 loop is CSARDPRQSSYGYTF. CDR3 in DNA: TGCAGTGCTAGAGATCCCCGGCAGTCGAGCTATGGCTACACCTTC.

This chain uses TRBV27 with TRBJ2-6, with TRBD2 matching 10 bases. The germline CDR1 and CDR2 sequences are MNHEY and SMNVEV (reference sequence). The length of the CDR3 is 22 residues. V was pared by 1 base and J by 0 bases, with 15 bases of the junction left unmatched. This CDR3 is CASSLWEKALAGHASGANVLTF. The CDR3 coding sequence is TGTGCCAGCAGTTTATGGGAAAAGGCACTAGCGGGGCATGCCTCTGGGGCCAACGTCCTGACTTTC.

CDR3 sequence: CASSLVRGLAGYNEQYF. CDR3 nucleotide sequence: TGTGCCAGCAGCTTAGTTAGGGGACTAGCGGGTTACAATGAGCAGTACTTC. This chain joins TRBV7-2 and TRBJ2-1; 12 positions agree with TRBD2. The end of the DNA aligns better with TRBJ2-7, so the J call may be wrong. CDR1 SGHTA and CDR2 FQGNSA come from the germline V gene. The CDR3 consists of 17 residues.

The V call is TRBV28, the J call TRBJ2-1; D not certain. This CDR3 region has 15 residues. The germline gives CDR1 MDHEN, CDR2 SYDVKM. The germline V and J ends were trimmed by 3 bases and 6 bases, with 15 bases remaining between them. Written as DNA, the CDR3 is TGTGCCAGCAGTTTGGTGACCCCCTATCGCAATGAGCAGTTCTTC. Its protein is CASSLVTPYRNEQFF.

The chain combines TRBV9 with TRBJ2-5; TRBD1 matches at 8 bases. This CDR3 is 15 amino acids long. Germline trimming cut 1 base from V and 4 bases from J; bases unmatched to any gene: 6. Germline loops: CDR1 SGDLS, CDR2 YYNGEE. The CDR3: CASSVSQGAGETQYF. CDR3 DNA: TGTGCCAGCAGCGTATCGCAGGGGGCGGGAGAGACCCAGTACTTC.

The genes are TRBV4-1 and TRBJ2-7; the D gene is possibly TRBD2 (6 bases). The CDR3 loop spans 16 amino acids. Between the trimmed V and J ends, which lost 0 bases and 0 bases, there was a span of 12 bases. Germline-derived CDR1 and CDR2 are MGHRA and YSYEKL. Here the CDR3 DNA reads TGCGCCAGCAGCCAAGATAGGCCGGGGGTCTCCTACGAGCAGTACTTC. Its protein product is CASSQDRPGVSYEQYF.

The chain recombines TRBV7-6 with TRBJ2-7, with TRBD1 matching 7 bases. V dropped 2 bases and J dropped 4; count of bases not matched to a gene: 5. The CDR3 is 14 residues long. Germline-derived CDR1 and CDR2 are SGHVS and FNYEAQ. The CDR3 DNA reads TGTGCCAGCAGCTTACAGGGGGTTCAGTACGAGCAGTACTTC. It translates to CASSLQGVQYEQYF. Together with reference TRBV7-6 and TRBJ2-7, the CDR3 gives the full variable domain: GAGVSQSPRYKVTKRGQDVALRCDPISGHVSLYWYRQALGQGPEFLTYFNYEAQQDKSGLPNDRFSAERPEGSISTLTIQRTEQRDSAMYRCASSLQGVQYEQYFGPGTRLTVT.

Here the CDR3 DNA reads TGTGCCAGCAGTTCGGGCGGGGCGGGTTGGACTGAAGCTTTCTTT. It codes for CASSSGGAGWTEAFF. The V gene is TRBV6-1, the J gene TRBJ1-1; D might be TRBD1 (5 bases). Looked up from germline, CDR1 is MNHNS and CDR2 is SASEGT. Trimming left V 5 bases short and J 5 bases short, with 18 bases between. This CDR3 comprises 15 residues.

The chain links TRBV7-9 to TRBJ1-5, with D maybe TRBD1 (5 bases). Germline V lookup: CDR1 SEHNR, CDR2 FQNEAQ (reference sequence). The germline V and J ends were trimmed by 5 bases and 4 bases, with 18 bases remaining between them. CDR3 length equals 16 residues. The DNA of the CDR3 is TGTGCCAGCAGCGATACGGATACCGGGGGAAATCAGCCCCAGCATTTT. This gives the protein CASSDTDTGGNQPQHF.